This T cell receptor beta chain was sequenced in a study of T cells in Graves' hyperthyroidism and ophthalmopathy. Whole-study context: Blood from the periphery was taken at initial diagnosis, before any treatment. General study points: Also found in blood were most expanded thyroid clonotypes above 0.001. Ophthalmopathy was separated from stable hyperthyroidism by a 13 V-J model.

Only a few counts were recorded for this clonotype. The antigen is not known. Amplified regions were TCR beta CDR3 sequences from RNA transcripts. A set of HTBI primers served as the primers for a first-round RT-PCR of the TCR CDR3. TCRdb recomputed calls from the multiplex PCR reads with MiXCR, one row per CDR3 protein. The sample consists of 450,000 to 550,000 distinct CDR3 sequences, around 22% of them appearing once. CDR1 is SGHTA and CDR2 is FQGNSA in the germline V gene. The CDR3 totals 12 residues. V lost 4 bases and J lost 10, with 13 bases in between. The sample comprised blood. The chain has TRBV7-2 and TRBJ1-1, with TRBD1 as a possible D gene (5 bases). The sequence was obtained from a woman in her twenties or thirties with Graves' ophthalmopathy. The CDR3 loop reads CASSSPGSGAFF. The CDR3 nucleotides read TGTGCCAGCAGCTCCCCAGGGAGCGGAGCTTTCTTT.